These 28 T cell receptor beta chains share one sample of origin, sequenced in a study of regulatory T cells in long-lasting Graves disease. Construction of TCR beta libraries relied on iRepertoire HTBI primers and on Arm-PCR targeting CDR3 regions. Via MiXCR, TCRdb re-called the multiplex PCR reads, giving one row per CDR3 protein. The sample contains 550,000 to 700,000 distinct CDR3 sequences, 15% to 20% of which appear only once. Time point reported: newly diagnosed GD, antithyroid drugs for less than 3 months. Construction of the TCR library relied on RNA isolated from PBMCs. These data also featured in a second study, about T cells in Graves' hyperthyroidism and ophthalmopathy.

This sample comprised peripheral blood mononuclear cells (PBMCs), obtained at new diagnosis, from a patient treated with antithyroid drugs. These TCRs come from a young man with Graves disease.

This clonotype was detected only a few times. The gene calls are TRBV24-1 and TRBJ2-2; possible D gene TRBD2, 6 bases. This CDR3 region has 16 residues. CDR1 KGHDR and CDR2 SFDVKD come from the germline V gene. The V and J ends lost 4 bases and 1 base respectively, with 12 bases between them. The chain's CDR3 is CATSEPPGENTGELFF. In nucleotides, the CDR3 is TGTGCCACCAGTGAGCCCCCGGGGGAGAACACCGGGGAGCTGTTTTTT.

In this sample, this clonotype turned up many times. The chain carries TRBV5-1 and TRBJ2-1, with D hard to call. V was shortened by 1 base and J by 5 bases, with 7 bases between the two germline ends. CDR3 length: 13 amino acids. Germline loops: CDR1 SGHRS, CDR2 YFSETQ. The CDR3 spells CASSLTHNNEQFF. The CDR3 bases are TGCGCCAGCAGCTTGACCCACAACAATGAGCAGTTCTTC.

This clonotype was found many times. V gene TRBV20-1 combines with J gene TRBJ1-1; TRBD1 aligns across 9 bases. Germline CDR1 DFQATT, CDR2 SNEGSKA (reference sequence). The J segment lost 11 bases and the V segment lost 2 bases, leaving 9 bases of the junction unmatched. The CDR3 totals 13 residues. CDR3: CSARSTTGGWAFF. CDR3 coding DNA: TGCAGTGCTAGATCGACGACAGGGGGGTGGGCTTTCTTT.

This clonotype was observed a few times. This CDR3 reads CAFLEVNTGELFF. For the CDR3, the DNA is TGTGCCTTCCTAGAAGTGAACACCGGGGAGCTGTTTTTT. This rearrangement joins TRBV30 to TRBJ2-2, with D unresolved. Germline loops: CDR1 GTSNPN, CDR2 SVGIG (reference sequence). CDR3 length: 13 residues. Trimming took 7 bases from V and 1 from J, leaving 10 bases between them.

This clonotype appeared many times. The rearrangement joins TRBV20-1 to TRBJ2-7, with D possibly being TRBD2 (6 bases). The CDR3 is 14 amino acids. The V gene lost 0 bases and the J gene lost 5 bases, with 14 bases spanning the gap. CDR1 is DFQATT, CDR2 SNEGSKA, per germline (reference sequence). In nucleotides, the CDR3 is TGCAGTGCTAGAGACCATAGGAGGGACCACGAGCAGTACTTC. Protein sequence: CSARDHRRDHEQYF.

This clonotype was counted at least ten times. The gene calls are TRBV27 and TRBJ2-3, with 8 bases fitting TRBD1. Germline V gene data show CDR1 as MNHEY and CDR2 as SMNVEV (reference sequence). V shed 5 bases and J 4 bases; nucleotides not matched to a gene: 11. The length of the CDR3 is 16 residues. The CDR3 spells CASSPRQGISADTQYF. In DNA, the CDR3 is TGTGCCAGCAGTCCCCGACAGGGGATAAGCGCAGATACGCAGTATTTT.

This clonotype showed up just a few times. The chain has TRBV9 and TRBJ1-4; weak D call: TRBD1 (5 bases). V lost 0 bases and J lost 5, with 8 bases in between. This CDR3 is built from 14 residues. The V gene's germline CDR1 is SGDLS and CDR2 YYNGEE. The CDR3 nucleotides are TGTGCCAGCAGCGTAGAGGGGAGGAATGAAAAACTGTTTTTT. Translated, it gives CASSVEGRNEKLFF.

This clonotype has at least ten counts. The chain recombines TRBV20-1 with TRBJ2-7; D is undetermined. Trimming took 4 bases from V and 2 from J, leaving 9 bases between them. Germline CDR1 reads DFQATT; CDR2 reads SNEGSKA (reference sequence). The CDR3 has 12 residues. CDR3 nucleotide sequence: TGCAGTGCTAAATGGCGGACCTACGAGCAGTACTTC. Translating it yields CSAKWRTYEQYF.

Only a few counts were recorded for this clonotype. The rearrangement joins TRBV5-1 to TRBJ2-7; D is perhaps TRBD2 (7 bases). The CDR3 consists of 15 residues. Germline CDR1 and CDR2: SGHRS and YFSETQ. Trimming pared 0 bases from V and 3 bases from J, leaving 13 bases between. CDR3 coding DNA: TGCGCCAGCAGCTTGGAGGGGGGGGGACTCTACGAGCAGTACTTC. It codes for CASSLEGGGLYEQYF.

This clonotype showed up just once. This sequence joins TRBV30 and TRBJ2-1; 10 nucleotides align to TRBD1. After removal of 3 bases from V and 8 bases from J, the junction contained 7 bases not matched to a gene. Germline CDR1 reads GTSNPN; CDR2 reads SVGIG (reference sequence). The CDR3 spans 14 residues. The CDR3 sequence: CAWRRDRGSYEQFF. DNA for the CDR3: TGTGCCTGGAGGCGGGACAGGGGTTCCTATGAGCAGTTCTTC.

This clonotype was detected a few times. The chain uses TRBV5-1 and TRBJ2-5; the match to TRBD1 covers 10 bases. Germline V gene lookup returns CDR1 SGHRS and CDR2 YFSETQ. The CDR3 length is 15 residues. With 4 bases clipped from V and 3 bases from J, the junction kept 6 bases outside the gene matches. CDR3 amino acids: CASSTGDRGEETQYF. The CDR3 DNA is TGCGCCAGCAGCACGGGGGACAGGGGAGAAGAGACCCAGTACTTC.

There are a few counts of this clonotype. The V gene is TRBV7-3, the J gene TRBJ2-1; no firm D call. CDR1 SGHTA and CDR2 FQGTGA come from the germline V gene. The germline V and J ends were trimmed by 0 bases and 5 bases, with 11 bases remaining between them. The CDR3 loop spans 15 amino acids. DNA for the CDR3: TGTGCCAGCAGCTTAACGAACGATTTAGACAATGAGCAGTTCTTC. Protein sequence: CASSLTNDLDNEQFF.

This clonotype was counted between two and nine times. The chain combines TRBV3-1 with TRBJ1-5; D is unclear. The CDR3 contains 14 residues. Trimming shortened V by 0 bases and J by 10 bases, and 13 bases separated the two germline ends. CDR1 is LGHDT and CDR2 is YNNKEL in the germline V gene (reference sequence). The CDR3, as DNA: TGTGCCAGCAGCCAAGAGGCAGGTCCGGGTCCCCAGCATTTT. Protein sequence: CASSQEAGPGPQHF.

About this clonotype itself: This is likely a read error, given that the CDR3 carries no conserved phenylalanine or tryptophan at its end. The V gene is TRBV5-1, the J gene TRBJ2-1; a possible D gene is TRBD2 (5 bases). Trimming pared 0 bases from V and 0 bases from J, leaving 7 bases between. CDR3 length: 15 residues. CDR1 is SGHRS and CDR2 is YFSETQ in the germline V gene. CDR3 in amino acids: CASSLGRISYNEQFC. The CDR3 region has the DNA TGCGCCAGCAGCTTGGGGAGGATCTCCTACAATGAGCAGTTCTGC.

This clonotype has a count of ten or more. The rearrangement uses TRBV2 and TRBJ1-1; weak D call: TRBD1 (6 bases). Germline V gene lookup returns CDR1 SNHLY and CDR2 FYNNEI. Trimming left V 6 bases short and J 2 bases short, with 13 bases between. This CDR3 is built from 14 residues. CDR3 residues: CASRNRDLNTEAFF. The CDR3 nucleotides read TGTGCCAGCAGAAACAGGGATCTTAACACTGAAGCTTTCTTT.

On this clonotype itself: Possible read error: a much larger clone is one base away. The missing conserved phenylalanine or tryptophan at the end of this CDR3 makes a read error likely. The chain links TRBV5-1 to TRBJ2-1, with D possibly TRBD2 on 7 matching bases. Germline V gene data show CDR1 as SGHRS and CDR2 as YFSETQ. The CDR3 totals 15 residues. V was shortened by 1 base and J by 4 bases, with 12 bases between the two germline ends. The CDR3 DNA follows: TGCGCCAGCAGCTTGATGGGGGGGCTGTACAATGAGCAGTTCTTA. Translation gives CASSLMGGLYNEQFL.

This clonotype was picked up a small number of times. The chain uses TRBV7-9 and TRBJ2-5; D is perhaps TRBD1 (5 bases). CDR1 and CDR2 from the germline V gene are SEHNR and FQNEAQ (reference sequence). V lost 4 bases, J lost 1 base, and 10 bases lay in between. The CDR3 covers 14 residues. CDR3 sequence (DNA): TGTGCCAGCAGCTCTGACAGCACCCAAGAGACCCAGTACTTC. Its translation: CASSSDSTQETQYF.

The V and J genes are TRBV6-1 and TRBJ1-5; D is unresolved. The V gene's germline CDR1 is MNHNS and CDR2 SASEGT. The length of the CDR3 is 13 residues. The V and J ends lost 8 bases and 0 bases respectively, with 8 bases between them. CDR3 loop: CASRRRSNQPQHF. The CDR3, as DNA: TGTGCCAGCCGGCGTCGTAGCAATCAGCCCCAGCATTTT.

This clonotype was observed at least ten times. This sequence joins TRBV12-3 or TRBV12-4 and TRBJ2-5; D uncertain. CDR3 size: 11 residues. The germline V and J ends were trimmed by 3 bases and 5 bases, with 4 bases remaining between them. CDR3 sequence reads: CASSFLETQYF. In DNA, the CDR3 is TGTGCCAGCAGTTTCCTGGAGACCCAGTACTTC.

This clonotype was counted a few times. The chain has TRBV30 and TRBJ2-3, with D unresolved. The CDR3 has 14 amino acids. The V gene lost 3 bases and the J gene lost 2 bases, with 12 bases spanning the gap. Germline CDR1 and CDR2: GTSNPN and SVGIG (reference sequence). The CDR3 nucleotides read TGTGCCTGGAGAATAGGCGGATACACAGATACGCAGTATTTT. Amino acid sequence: CAWRIGGYTDTQYF.

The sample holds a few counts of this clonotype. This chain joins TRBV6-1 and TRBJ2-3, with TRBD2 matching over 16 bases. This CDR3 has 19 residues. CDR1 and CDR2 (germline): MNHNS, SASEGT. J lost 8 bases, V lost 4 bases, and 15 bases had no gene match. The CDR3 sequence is CASSGTGLAGGPVSVTQYF. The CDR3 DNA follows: TGTGCCAGCAGTGGCACGGGACTAGCGGGAGGGCCGGTCTCAGTTACGCAGTATTTT.

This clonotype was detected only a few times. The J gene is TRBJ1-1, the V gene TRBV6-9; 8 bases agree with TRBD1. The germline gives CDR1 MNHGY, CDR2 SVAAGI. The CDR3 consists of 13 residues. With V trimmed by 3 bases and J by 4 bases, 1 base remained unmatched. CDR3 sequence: CASSYGTGTEAFF. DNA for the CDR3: TGTGCCAGCAGTTACGGGACAGGCACTGAAGCTTTCTTT.

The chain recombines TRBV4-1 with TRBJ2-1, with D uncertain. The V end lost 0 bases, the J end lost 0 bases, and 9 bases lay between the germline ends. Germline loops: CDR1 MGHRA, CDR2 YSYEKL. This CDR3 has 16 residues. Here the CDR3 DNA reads TGCGCCAGCAGCCAAGATCAGTCAAGCTCCTACAATGAGCAGTTCTTC. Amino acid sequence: CASSQDQSSSYNEQFF.

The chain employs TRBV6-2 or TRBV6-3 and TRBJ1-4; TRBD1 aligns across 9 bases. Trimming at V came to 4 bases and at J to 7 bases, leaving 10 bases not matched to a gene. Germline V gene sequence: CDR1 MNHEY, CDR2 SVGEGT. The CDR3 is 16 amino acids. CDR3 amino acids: CASSSIYRGLGEKLFF. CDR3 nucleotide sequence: TGTGCCAGCAGTTCTATATACAGGGGGCTGGGTGAAAAACTGTTTTTT.

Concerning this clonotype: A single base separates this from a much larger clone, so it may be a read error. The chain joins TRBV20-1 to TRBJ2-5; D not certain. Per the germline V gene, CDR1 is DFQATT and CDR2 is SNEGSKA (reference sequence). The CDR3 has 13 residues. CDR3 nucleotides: TGCAGTGCTAGAGATCCCCTGAAAGAGACCCGGTACTTC. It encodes CSARDPLKETRYF.

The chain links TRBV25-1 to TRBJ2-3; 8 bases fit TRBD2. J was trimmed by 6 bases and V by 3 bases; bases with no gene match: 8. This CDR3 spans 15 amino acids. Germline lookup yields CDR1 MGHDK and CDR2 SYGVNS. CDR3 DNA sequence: TGTGCCAGCAGTGATGGCCTAGCGGGTATTGATACGCAGTATTTT. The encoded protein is CASSDGLAGIDTQYF.

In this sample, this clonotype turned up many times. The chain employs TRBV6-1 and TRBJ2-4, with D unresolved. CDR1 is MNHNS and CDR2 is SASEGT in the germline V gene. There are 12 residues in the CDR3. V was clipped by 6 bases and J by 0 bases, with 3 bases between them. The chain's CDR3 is CASRLAKNIQYF. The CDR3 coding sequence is TGTGCCAGCAGATTAGCCAAAAACATTCAGTACTTC.

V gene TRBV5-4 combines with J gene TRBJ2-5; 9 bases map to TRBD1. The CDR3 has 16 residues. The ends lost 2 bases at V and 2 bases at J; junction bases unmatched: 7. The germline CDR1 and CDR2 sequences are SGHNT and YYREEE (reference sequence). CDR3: CASSFGGGQGQETQYF. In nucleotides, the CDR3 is TGTGCCAGCAGCTTCGGTGGGGGACAGGGACAAGAGACCCAGTACTTC. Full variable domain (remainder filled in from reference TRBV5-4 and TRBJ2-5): ETGVTQSPTHLIKTRGQQVTLRCSSQSGHNTVSWYQQALGQGPQFIFQYYREEENGRGNFPPRFSGLQFPNYSSELNVNALELDDSALYLCASSFGGGQGQETQYFGPGTRLLVL.